The 10 T cell receptor beta chains below come from one sample, sequenced in a study of PD-1 blockade in classical Hodgkin lymphoma (dated by TCRdb to the early 2020s). Library construction relied on the immunoSEQ multiplex PCR assay. TCRdb's version of the immuneACCESS table is confined to in-frame rearrangements and falls short of the full clone set. An unresolved V gene accounts for under half of the shortfall where checked; the remainder is of unknown origin. The sample yields some 21,000 clones; around 94% were counted once. The top ten clones comprise 4.5% to 7% of the sample. The intended sense of this specimen's time point label: newly diagnosed, previously untreated cHL patient sample. The sample taken for sequencing was peripheral blood mononuclear cells (PBMCs). These receptors were taken from a human donor with classical Hodgkin lymphoma.

The chain links TRBV4-3 to TRBJ2-3, with no clear D. Germline V CDR1 and CDR2: LGHNA, YSLEER. The CDR3 length is 14 residues. Between the trimmed V and J ends, which lost 0 bases and 5 bases, there was a span of 9 bases. This CDR3 reads CASSQDRSGDTQYF. As DNA, the CDR3 is TGCGCCAGCAGCCAAGACAGGTCAGGAGATACGCAGTATTTT.

The J gene is TRBJ2-7, the V gene TRBV19; 7 positions match TRBD1. J was trimmed by 6 bases and V by 5 bases; bases with no gene match: 10. In germline, CDR1 is LNHDA, CDR2 SQIVND (reference sequence). This CDR3 has 14 residues. The DNA for the CDR3 is TGTGCCAGTAGTCGATGGACAGGCGTGGGCGAGCAGTACTTC. This encodes CASSRWTGVGEQYF.

The chain has TRBV10-3 and TRBJ2-7; the match to TRBD2 covers 7 bases. Germline V gives CDR1 ENHRY, CDR2 SYGVKD. The CDR3 extends over 11 amino acids. J lost 7 bases, V lost 8 bases, and 5 bases had no gene match. DNA of the CDR3: TGTGCCATCCAGCGGGGAGGGGAGCAGTACTTC. Its translation is CAIQRGGEQYF.

V is TRBV7-9 and J is TRBJ1-3; D unresolved. V was trimmed by 4 bases and J by 0 bases, leaving 10 bases between them. CDR3 length: 15 residues. Germline V CDR1 and CDR2: SEHNR, FQNEAQ (reference sequence). CDR3 DNA sequence: TGTGCCAGCAGCTACGACGGTTTCTCTGGAAACACCATATATTTT. Its translation is CASSYDGFSGNTIYF.

The rearrangement joins TRBV27 to TRBJ1-2; 10 bases are a match to TRBD1. J gave up 4 bases and V 2 bases, and 7 bases lay outside the gene matches. CDR1 and CDR2 (germline): MNHEY, SMNVEV (reference sequence). This CDR3 contains 16 residues. For the CDR3, the DNA is TGTGCCAGCAGTTTAAAACCGGGACAGGGGAGCTATGGCTACACCTTC. Translation gives CASSLKPGQGSYGYTF.

The chain carries TRBV19 and TRBJ1-2; D is undetermined. CDR3 length equals 13 residues. The germline V gene has CDR1 LNHDA and CDR2 SQIVND (reference sequence). The V and J ends lost 6 bases and 6 bases respectively, with 14 bases between them. CDR3 in DNA: TGTGCCAGTAGAGGCAGGACCGGGGATGGCTACACCTTC. This sequence encodes CASRGRTGDGYTF.

For this clone: This sample includes further DNA sequences coding for the same CDR3. V is TRBV27 and J is TRBJ2-7; 7 positions agree with TRBD1. The germline V gene has CDR1 MNHEY and CDR2 SMNVEV (reference sequence). J gave up 4 bases and V 6 bases, and 18 bases lay outside the gene matches. The CDR3 contains 17 residues. The CDR3: CASRLRPPTGTLYEQYF. The CDR3 DNA reads as TGTGCCAGCAGACTAAGACCACCGACAGGGACCCTTTACGAGCAGTACTTC.

The chain uses TRBV9 and TRBJ1-5, with 8 bases matching TRBD1. Unmatched junction bases numbered 7, after V lost 4 bases and J lost 4 bases. There are 15 residues in the CDR3. Germline values: CDR1 SGDLS, CDR2 YYNGEE. CDR3 sequence reads: CASSTEDRENQPQHF. CDR3 sequence (DNA): TGTGCCAGCAGCACCGAGGACAGGGAGAATCAGCCCCAGCATTTT.

This chain connects TRBV6-4 to TRBJ1-1, with 8 bases fitting TRBD1. Unmatched junction bases numbered 5, after V lost 6 bases and J lost 5 bases. CDR1 and CDR2 (germline): MRHNA, SNTAGT. This CDR3 region has 13 residues. In nucleotides, the CDR3 is TGTGCCAGCAGCCAACAGGGGGGGACTGAAGCTTTCTTT. Amino acids: CASSQQGGTEAFF.

The rearrangement uses TRBV27 and TRBJ1-2, with 7 nucleotides matching TRBD1. The CDR3 extends over 14 amino acids. Germline V gene lookup returns CDR1 MNHEY and CDR2 SMNVEV (reference sequence). The J segment lost 8 bases and the V segment lost 0 bases, leaving 6 bases of the junction unmatched. As DNA, the CDR3 is TGTGCCAGCAGTTTATCAGCAGGGGGGGGCGGCTACACCTTC. Translation: CASSLSAGGGGYTF.